The 29 T cell receptor beta chains listed next were all sequenced from one sample in a study of cytomegalovirus exposure and HLA in healthy donors. The PCR used 60 Vbeta and 13 Jbeta primers. Measured with immunoSEQ multiplex PCR; TCRdb has only the in-frame clones, and not every one. The data contain about 120,000 clones, about three quarters of them seen just once; the ten biggest clones take up approximately 30%. Source material: PBMCs. These receptors were taken from a man in his 60s in good health and CMV-seropositive.

The chain employs TRBV7-2 and TRBJ2-7, with 7 bases that match TRBD2. CDR1 and CDR2 from the germline V gene are SGHTA and FQGNSA. V trimming: 2 bases; J trimming: 2 bases; junction bases outside the gene matches: 9. This CDR3 comprises 16 residues. CDR3 loop: CASSLQRGTKTYEQYF. The CDR3 coding sequence is TGTGCCAGCAGCTTACAGCGGGGTACTAAAACCTACGAGCAGTACTTC.

The sample holds one count of this clone. The chain combines TRBV19 with TRBJ2-7, with 8 positions matching TRBD1. The germline CDR1 and CDR2 sequences are LNHDA and SQIVND (reference sequence). V dropped 6 bases and J dropped 6; count of bases not matched to a gene: 10. CDR3 length: 14 amino acids. The CDR3: CASRVQGVLGEQYF. CDR3 nucleotide sequence: TGTGCCAGTAGAGTACAGGGGGTCCTGGGCGAGCAGTACTTC.

By frequency in the sample, this clone is medium-sized. V gene TRBV5-4 combines with J gene TRBJ2-1, with 8 bases lining up with TRBD2. V shed 5 bases and J 3 bases; nucleotides not matched to a gene: 7. Germline assignment: CDR1 SGHNT and CDR2 YYREEE (reference sequence). This CDR3 has 15 amino acids. CDR3 DNA: TGTGCCAGCAGTACCATAGCGGGGCTCTACAATGAGCAGTTCTTC. It translates to CASSTIAGLYNEQFF. Full variable domain (remainder filled in from reference TRBV5-4 and TRBJ2-1): ETGVTQSPTHLIKTRGQQVTLRCSSQSGHNTVSWYQQALGQGPQFIFQYYREEENGRGNFPPRFSGLQFPNYSSELNVNALELDDSALYLCASSTIAGLYNEQFFGPGTRLTVL.

The V gene is TRBV5-1, the J gene TRBJ2-5; the D gene is possibly TRBD1 (6 bases). The V end lost 0 bases, the J end lost 5 bases, and 8 bases lay between the germline ends. The CDR3 covers 13 residues. The V gene's germline CDR1 is SGHRS and CDR2 YFSETQ. The CDR3 DNA is TGCGCCAGCAGCTTGGACAGGGATGAGACCCAGTACTTC. It encodes CASSLDRDETQYF.

V and J are TRBV10-3 and TRBJ2-5, with TRBD1 matching over 8 bases. The end of the DNA aligns better with TRBJ2-7, so the J call may be wrong. Germline lookup yields CDR1 ENHRY and CDR2 SYGVKD. CDR3 length: 13 residues. DNA of the CDR3: TGTGCCATCAGTGGGACAGGGAACTACGAGCAGTACTTC. It encodes CAISGTGNYEQYF.

The V call is TRBV29-1, the J call TRBJ1-4; D ambiguous. The CDR3 is 12 residues long. The V end was cut by 4 bases, the J end by 10 bases, with 13 bases between. Germline V gene lookup returns CDR1 SQVTM and CDR2 ANQGSEA. This CDR3 reads CSVGEPTGKLFF. DNA of the CDR3: TGCAGCGTTGGTGAGCCGACGGGAAAACTGTTTTTT.

This clone was counted a few times. The rearrangement links TRBV5-6 to TRBJ1-3; D gene ambiguous. The V end was cut by 1 base, the J end by 7 bases, with 21 bases between. CDR1 and CDR2 from the germline V gene are SGHDT and YYEEEE. The CDR3 extends over 17 amino acids. CDR3 nucleotide sequence: TGTGCCAGCAGCTTGAATAGAAGAATGGGCGAGTGGAACACCATATATTTT. It codes for CASSLNRRMGEWNTIYF.

The J gene is TRBJ1-6, the V gene TRBV28; D is undetermined. The germline V gene has CDR1 MDHEN and CDR2 SYDVKM. V was clipped by 5 bases and J by 5 bases, with 10 bases between them. The CDR3 sequence is 14 residues long. The CDR3 DNA follows: TGTGCCAGCAGTAGTACAGAAGATAATTCACCCCTCCACTTT. Translating it yields CASSSTEDNSPLHF.

The chain is built from TRBV7-9 and TRBJ1-1, with 10 bases lining up with TRBD1. Per the germline V gene, CDR1 is SEHNR and CDR2 is FQNEAQ (reference sequence). This CDR3 contains 14 residues. The V and J ends lost 1 base and 11 bases, in that order; junction bases with no gene match: 7. CDR3 nucleotide sequence: TGTGCCAGCAGCTTAGGTGAGGGACAGGGGCTGGCTTTCTTT. Translation gives CASSLGEGQGLAFF.

This clone was counted a few times. V gene TRBV11-2 combines with J gene TRBJ2-7; D possibly corresponds to TRBD1 (5 bases). Germline loops: CDR1 SGHAT, CDR2 FQNNGV. Trimming stripped 0 bases from V and 0 bases from J, with 6 bases between. The CDR3 length is 14 residues. The CDR3 spells CASSLDRVSYEQYF. The CDR3, as DNA: TGTGCCAGCAGCTTAGACAGGGTCTCCTACGAGCAGTACTTC.

The rearrangement links TRBV16 to TRBJ1-2; the match to TRBD1 covers 7 bases. The CDR3 loop spans 17 amino acids. The trim removed 2 bases at V and 8 bases at J, leaving 17 bases unmatched. CDR1 is KGHSY and CDR2 is FQNENV in the germline V gene. CDR3 protein: CASSQHRDSVFYGGYTF. In DNA, the CDR3 is TGTGCCAGCAGCCAACATCGGGACAGTGTATTCTATGGAGGCTACACCTTC.

The gene calls are TRBV27 and TRBJ2-5, with D perhaps TRBD1 (6 bases). From germline, CDR1 is MNHEY and CDR2 SMNVEV (reference sequence). V was clipped by 5 bases and J by 5 bases, with 12 bases between them. This CDR3 contains 13 residues. This CDR3 reads CASSHRVRETQYF. The DNA of the CDR3 is TGTGCCAGCAGTCACAGGGTGCGGGAGACCCAGTACTTC.

The rearrangement uses TRBV5-4 and TRBJ1-1; 11 bases line up with TRBD1. This CDR3 is built from 16 residues. J lost 1 base, V lost 3 bases, and 5 bases had no gene match. In germline, CDR1 is SGHNT, CDR2 YYREEE (reference sequence). CDR3 residues: CASSYGQGAQNTEAFF. The CDR3, as DNA: TGTGCCAGCAGCTACGGACAGGGGGCCCAGAACACTGAAGCTTTCTTT. The entire variable domain, with the rest obtained from reference TRBV5-4 and TRBJ1-1, is as follows: ETGVTQSPTHLIKTRGQQVTLRCSSQSGHNTVSWYQQALGQGPQFIFQYYREEENGRGNFPPRFSGLQFPNYSSELNVNALELDDSALYLCASSYGQGAQNTEAFFGQGTRLTVV.

The chain carries TRBV19 and TRBJ2-7, with TRBD1 identical over 10 bases. V lost 5 bases, J lost 4 bases, and 5 bases stayed unmatched. This CDR3 has 14 amino acids. Germline CDR1 is LNHDA and CDR2 is SQIVND (reference sequence). The CDR3: CASSASGQGYEQYF. DNA for the CDR3: TGTGCCAGTAGTGCCTCGGGACAGGGGTACGAGCAGTACTTC.

This sequence joins TRBV28 and TRBJ1-1, with 12 bases identical to TRBD1. Per the germline V gene, CDR1 is MDHEN and CDR2 is SYDVKM. With V trimmed by 4 bases and J by 5 bases, 17 bases remained unmatched. The CDR3 covers 19 residues. This chain's CDR3 is CASSSYGTGGSLLRTEAFF. The CDR3 DNA reads TGTGCCAGCAGTTCCTACGGGACAGGGGGCAGTCTGCTCAGAACTGAAGCTTTCTTT.

The rearrangement joins TRBV19 to TRBJ2-2; 12 nucleotides agree with TRBD2. The CDR3 has 13 amino acids. J lost 7 bases, V lost 9 bases, and 3 bases had no gene match. Germline V CDR1 and CDR2: LNHDA, SQIVND (reference sequence). CDR3 nucleotides: TGTGCCAGCCTAGCGGGGGGGGGCGGGGAGCTGTTTTTT. Amino acids: CASLAGGGGELFF.

A single count supports this clone. This chain connects TRBV5-1 to TRBJ2-5, with D perhaps TRBD1 (5 bases). CDR1 SGHRS and CDR2 YFSETQ come from the germline V gene. V lost 0 bases, J lost 2 bases, and 8 bases lay in between. CDR3 size: 14 residues. CDR3 sequence: CASSLDQGQETQYF. In DNA, the CDR3 is TGCGCCAGCAGCTTGGATCAGGGACAAGAGACCCAGTACTTC.

The chain links TRBV5-6 to TRBJ2-7, with 9 nucleotides matching TRBD1. CDR3 length equals 15 residues. The V and J ends lost 4 bases and 3 bases, in that order; junction bases with no gene match: 8. The germline V gene encodes CDR1 SGHDT and CDR2 YYEEEE. Written as DNA, the CDR3 is TGTGCCAGCAGCCAACAGGGGGCAATTGACTACGAGCAGTACTTC. Protein sequence: CASSQQGAIDYEQYF.

This chain uses TRBV18 with TRBJ2-3, with D possibly being TRBD2 (5 bases). Germline lookup yields CDR1 KGHSH and CDR2 LQKENI. V shed 3 bases and J shed 2 bases, with 15 bases lying between them. CDR3 size: 16 residues. The CDR3: CASSPQGRESTDTQYF. CDR3 DNA sequence: TGTGCCAGCTCACCCCAAGGTCGGGAATCCACAGATACGCAGTATTTT.

This sequence joins TRBV30 and TRBJ1-2; TRBD1 might be the D (5 bases). Germline values: CDR1 GTSNPN, CDR2 SVGIG (reference sequence). The V gene lost 5 bases and the J gene lost 3 bases, with 13 bases spanning the gap. This CDR3 region has 13 residues. CDR3 amino acids: CAWSGQRYYGYTF. The CDR3 DNA reads TGTGCCTGGTCAGGGCAAAGATACTATGGCTACACCTTC.

This clone was seen only once. The chain combines TRBV11-2 with TRBJ1-3; D is uncertain. Germline CDR1 is SGHAT and CDR2 is FQNNGV. This CDR3 comprises 12 residues. Trimming left V 3 bases short and J 4 bases short, with 4 bases between. DNA of the CDR3: TGTGCCAGCAGCTTCGAGGGAAACACCATATATTTT. Its protein product is CASSFEGNTIYF.

CDR3 DNA: TGTGCCAGCAGGGTTGGACAGGCGATGAGATATGGCTACACCTTC. Protein sequence: CASRVGQAMRYGYTF. V is TRBV28 and J is TRBJ1-2; the match to TRBD1 covers 7 bases. In germline, CDR1 is MDHEN, CDR2 SYDVKM. The CDR3 loop spans 15 amino acids. J was trimmed by 5 bases and V by 6 bases; bases with no gene match: 12.

This clone was observed a few times. V and J are TRBV6-5 and TRBJ1-1; D remains ambiguous. Germline lookup yields CDR1 MNHEY and CDR2 SVGAGI. This CDR3 region has 12 residues. The ends were cut back, 0 bases at V and 7 bases at J, with 6 bases in the middle. The CDR3 DNA sequence: TGTGCCAGCAGTTACTCGCCAGGTGAAGCTTTCTTT. Amino acid sequence: CASSYSPGEAFF.

The rearrangement joins TRBV2 to TRBJ2-3; possibly TRBD1 for D (5 bases). The CDR3 consists of 14 residues. Trimming pared 10 bases from V and 4 bases from J, leaving 18 bases between. CDR1 SNHLY and CDR2 FYNNEI come from the germline V gene. The CDR3 reads CANSRSLGADTQYF. CDR3 sequence (DNA): TGTGCCAACAGCAGGAGTCTAGGGGCAGATACGCAGTATTTT.

This clone was found once. The J gene is TRBJ2-7, the V gene TRBV5-1; TRBD2 matches 11 bases. The germline V gene encodes CDR1 SGHRS and CDR2 YFSETQ. The CDR3 is made up of 15 amino acids. Trimming took 4 bases from V and 5 from J; bases not matched to a gene: 8. The CDR3 DNA is TGCGCCAGCAGCCAACTAGCGGGAGTCTTCAACGAGCAGTACTTC. It yields the protein CASSQLAGVFNEQYF.

This rearrangement joins TRBV5-1 to TRBJ2-3, with 7 bases matching TRBD2. There are 14 residues in the CDR3. V lost 4 bases to trimming and J lost 0 bases; unmatched junction nucleotides: 2. Germline-derived CDR1 and CDR2 are SGHRS and YFSETQ. The CDR3 coding sequence is TGCGCCAGCAGCGGGGGGGATAGCACAGATACGCAGTATTTT. It yields the protein CASSGGDSTDTQYF.

The rearrangement uses TRBV28 and TRBJ2-3, with D possibly being TRBD1 (8 bases). This CDR3 is 14 amino acids long. Trimming removed 6 bases at V and 6 bases at J, with 16 bases between. The germline V gene has CDR1 MDHEN and CDR2 SYDVKM. Written as DNA, the CDR3 is TGTGCCAGCAGAAGCGGGACAGGAACGGATACGCAGTATTTT. Amino acid sequence: CASRSGTGTDTQYF.

The chain employs TRBV7-6 and TRBJ2-5, with 11 bases aligning to TRBD1. The length of the CDR3 is 14 residues. Unmatched junction bases numbered 5, after V lost 5 bases and J lost 6 bases. Germline CDR1 and CDR2: SGHVS and FNYEAQ. The CDR3 loop reads CASSPGQGAKTQYF. Written as DNA, the CDR3 is TGTGCCAGCAGCCCCGGACAGGGGGCAAAGACCCAGTACTTC.

The sample holds a few counts of this clone. The junction departs from germline at one end; a sequencing error may be responsible. This same CDR3 is encoded by further DNA sequences in the sample. The chain employs TRBV4-1 and TRBJ2-7; maybe TRBD2 (6 bases). This CDR3 has 15 residues. Germline V CDR1 and CDR2: MGHRA, YSYEKL. The CDR3, as DNA: TGTGCCAGCAGCTTGGCGGCTAGCGAGAAATACGAGCAGTACTTC. This encodes CASSLAASEKYEQYF.